This T cell receptor (beta chain) was retrieved from a study of shared clonotypes between healthy human individuals. The study's findings and limits: Deeper or shallower sequencing was expected to change how clonotypes are shared among donors.

Participating donors were healthy, HIV-negative adults free of recent acute infections or vaccinations. Several immunoSEQ plates held equal portions of the genomic DNA taken from each subset. Per the original data handling: From ImmunoSEQ came sequences covering only the junction and carrying no quality scores, so filtering differed. Clones were read by immunoSEQ multiplex PCR, and TCRdb kept only the in-frame ones, dropping some. The D gene and trimming were derived from the DNA, and the V and J assignments and clone size from that table. The table records a few million clones, under 95% of them present only once. As to this clone: Its antigen is not identified.

There are 14 residues in the CDR3. Germline V CDR1 and CDR2: SNHLY, FYNNEI. Trimming removed 6 bases from V and 2 bases from J, with 13 bases in between. The receptor was derived from a man aged 18 to 35 in good health. Some clones in this sample may be carry-over from other donors' samples. V usage is TRBV2 and J usage is TRBJ1-2; D may be TRBD1 (6 bases). Sequenced material: naive CD4+ T cells from PBMCs. This sample's subset: CD45RA+ positively selected. The CDR3 spells CASSRDRINYGYTF. The CDR3 DNA reads TGTGCCAGCAGCAGAGACAGGATCAACTATGGCTACACCTTC.